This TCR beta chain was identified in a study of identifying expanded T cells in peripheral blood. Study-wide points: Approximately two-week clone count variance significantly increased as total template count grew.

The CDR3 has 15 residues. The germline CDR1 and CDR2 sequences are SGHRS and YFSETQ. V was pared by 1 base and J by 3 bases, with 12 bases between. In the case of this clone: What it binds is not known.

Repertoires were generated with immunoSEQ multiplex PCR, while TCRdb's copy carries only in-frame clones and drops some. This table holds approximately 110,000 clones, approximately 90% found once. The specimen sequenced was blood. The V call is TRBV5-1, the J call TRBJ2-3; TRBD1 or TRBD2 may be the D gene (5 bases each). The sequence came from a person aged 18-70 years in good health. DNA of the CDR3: TGCGCCAGCAGCTTGTTTGGGGGAGAAACAGATACGCAGTATTTT. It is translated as CASSLFGGETDTQYF. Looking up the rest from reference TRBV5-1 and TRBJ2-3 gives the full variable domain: KAGVTQTPRYLIKTRGQQVTLSCSPISGHRSVSWYQQTPGQGLQFLFEYFSETQRNKGNFPGRFSGRQFSNSRSEMNVSTLELGDSALYLCASSLFGGETDTQYFGPGTRLTVL.